Listed below are T cell receptor beta chains from one sample, sequenced in a study of T cells in localized non-small cell lung cancer. Some clones are missing from TCRdb's copy, which holds only in-frame ones; the method was immunoSEQ multiplex PCR. The table records about 27,000 clones, around 90% of them present only once. Sequenced material: peripheral blood, taken before any cancer treatment. These TCRs come from a woman aged 40-69 years with stage I lung adenocarcinoma. Each CDR3 is given with its conserved first and last residue. Fields, in order: D gene, clone size, V gene, J gene, CDR3 protein, CDR3 DNA. The D gene is left open where the match is weak. Clone size is given for some rows only: seen once, a few or many times, or a class if the clone is expanded.

NA	NA	TRBV7-3	TRBJ2-7	CASSPGRQNDEQYF	TGTGCCAGCAGCCCCGGACGGCAAAACGACGAGCAGTACTTC
NA	NA	TRBV30	TRBJ1-3	CAWSDFGHGGNTIYF	TGTGCCTGGAGCGATTTCGGACACGGAGGAAACACCATATATTTT
TRBD1	NA	TRBV5-6	TRBJ1-1	CASSRQGGRGTEAFF	TGTGCCAGCAGCCGACAAGGGGGCCGGGGCACTGAAGCTTTCTTT
NA	NA	TRBV7-2	TRBJ2-7	CASSSRAQKVEQYF	TGTGCCAGCAGCTCCCGGGCCCAAAAAGTGGAGCAGTACTTC
NA	NA	TRBV5-1	TRBJ1-4	CASSLTADEKLFF	TGCGCCAGCAGCTTGACAGCGGATGAAAAACTGTTTTTT
TRBD1	NA	TRBV27	TRBJ1-1	CASSLRGGLNTEAFF	TGTGCCAGCAGTTTAAGAGGGGGCCTGAACACTGAAGCTTTCTTT
NA	NA	TRBV5-1	TRBJ1-1	CASSFGQENTEAFF	TGCGCCAGCAGCTTTGGACAAGAGAACACTGAAGCTTTCTTT
NA	NA	TRBV11-2	TRBJ2-2	CASSLVQASNTGELFF	TGTGCCAGCAGCTTAGTCCAGGCCTCGAACACCGGGGAGCTGTTTTTT
NA	NA	TRBV14	TRBJ1-1	CASSRQLGTEAFF	TGTGCCAGCAGCCGACAGTTGGGCACTGAAGCTTTCTTT
NA	NA	TRBV27	TRBJ2-1	CASSLAGSYYNEQFF	TGTGCCAGCAGTTTAGCGGGAAGTTACTACAATGAGCAGTTCTTC
NA	NA	TRBV30	TRBJ1-3	CAWSDGTPGNTIYF	TGTGCCTGGAGTGACGGGACTCCTGGAAACACCATATATTTT
NA	NA	TRBV5-6	TRBJ1-1	CASNRANTEAFF	TGTGCCAGCAATAGGGCGAACACTGAAGCTTTCTTT
TRBD1	NA	TRBV10-1	TRBJ2-7	CASSQGVEGYEQYF	TGCGCCAGCAGCCAGGGGGTAGAGGGGTACGAGCAGTACTTC
NA	NA	TRBV5-4	TRBJ2-1	CASNHLRGKDNEQFF	TGTGCCAGCAATCATCTACGGGGAAAGGACAATGAGCAGTTCTTC
NA	NA	TRBV5-6	TRBJ1-1	CASSPGLNTEAFF	TGTGCCAGCAGTCCAGGGCTGAACACTGAAGCTTTCTTT
TRBD1	few	TRBV9	TRBJ2-7	CASSVTGSGYEQYF	TGTGCCAGCAGCGTGACAGGGAGTGGTTACGAGCAGTACTTC
NA	NA	TRBV2	TRBJ1-5	CASKTQLDQPQHF	TGTGCCAGCAAGACGCAGCTTGATCAGCCCCAGCATTTT
NA	NA	TRBV5-1	TRBJ1-1	CASSSGYTEAFF	TGCGCCAGCAGCTCCGGTTACACTGAAGCTTTCTTT
TRBD2	NA	TRBV5-1	TRBJ2-5	CASSLVTSGGETQYF	TGCGCCAGCAGCTTGGTCACTAGCGGGGGGGAGACCCAGTACTTC
NA	NA	TRBV2	TRBJ2-5	CASSRRLQETQYF	TGTGCCAGCAGTCGACGCCTACAAGAGACCCAGTACTTC
NA	NA	TRBV4-3	TRBJ1-1	CASSHRGRWGDTEAFF	TGCGCCAGCAGCCATCGGGGACGGTGGGGGGACACTGAAGCTTTCTTT
NA	once	TRBV18	TRBJ1-1	CASSSTSGLNTEAFF	TGTGCCAGCTCATCCACTTCAGGGTTGAACACTGAAGCTTTCTTT
NA	NA	TRBV10-3	TRBJ1-5	CAISERANQPQHF	TGTGCCATCAGTGAGAGGGCTAATCAGCCCCAGCATTTT
NA	NA	TRBV7-3	TRBJ2-2	CASSLVGGGDTGELFF	TGTGCCAGCAGCTTAGTGGGAGGGGGCGACACCGGGGAGCTGTTTTTT
TRBD2	NA	TRBV10-3	TRBJ2-5	CAIGDGRMETQYF	TGTGCCATCGGGGACGGGAGGATGGAGACCCAGTACTTC
NA	NA	TRBV7-2	TRBJ1-5	CASSLAGGYQPQHF	TGTGCCAGCAGCTTAGCGGGAGGGTATCAGCCCCAGCATTTT
TRBD2	NA	TRBV7-2	TRBJ2-1	CASSPYPGGSPYNEQFF	TGTGCCAGCAGCCCCTACCCGGGCGGGAGCCCCTACAATGAGCAGTTCTTC
NA	NA	TRBV7-9	TRBJ1-2	CASTLELDYGYTF	TGTGCCAGCACCTTGGAGTTGGACTATGGCTACACCTTC
NA	NA	TRBV5-5	TRBJ1-4	CASSLAASTNEKLFF	TGTGCCAGCAGCTTGGCAGCCTCAACTAATGAAAAACTGTTTTTT
TRBD1	NA	TRBV4-1	TRBJ1-4	CASSLQGAREKLFF	TGCGCCAGCAGCCTACAGGGGGCGCGCGAAAAACTGTTTTTT
TRBD2	NA	TRBV11-2	TRBJ2-2	CASSFYSGEPTGELFF	TGTGCCAGCAGCTTTTATAGCGGGGAACCAACCGGGGAGCTGTTTTTT
NA	NA	TRBV30	TRBJ1-6	CAWSPHTLSSYNSPLHF	TGTGCCTGGAGTCCTCATACTTTAAGCTCCTATAATTCACCCCTCCACTTT
TRBD2	NA	TRBV5-4	TRBJ2-7	CASSFLTSGPYEQYF	TGTGCCAGCAGCTTCTTGACTAGCGGTCCCTACGAGCAGTACTTC